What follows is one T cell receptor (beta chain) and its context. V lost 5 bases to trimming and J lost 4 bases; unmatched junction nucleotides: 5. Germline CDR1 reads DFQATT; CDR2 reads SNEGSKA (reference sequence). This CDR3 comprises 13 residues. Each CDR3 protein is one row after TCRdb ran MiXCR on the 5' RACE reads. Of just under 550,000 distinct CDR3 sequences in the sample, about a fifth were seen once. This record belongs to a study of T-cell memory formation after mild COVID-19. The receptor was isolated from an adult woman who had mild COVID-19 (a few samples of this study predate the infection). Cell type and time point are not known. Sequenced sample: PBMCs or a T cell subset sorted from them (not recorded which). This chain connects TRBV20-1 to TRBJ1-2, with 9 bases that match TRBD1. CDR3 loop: CSAYRGQGYGYTF. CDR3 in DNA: TGCAGTGCTTACAGGGGGCAGGGCTATGGCTACACCTTC.